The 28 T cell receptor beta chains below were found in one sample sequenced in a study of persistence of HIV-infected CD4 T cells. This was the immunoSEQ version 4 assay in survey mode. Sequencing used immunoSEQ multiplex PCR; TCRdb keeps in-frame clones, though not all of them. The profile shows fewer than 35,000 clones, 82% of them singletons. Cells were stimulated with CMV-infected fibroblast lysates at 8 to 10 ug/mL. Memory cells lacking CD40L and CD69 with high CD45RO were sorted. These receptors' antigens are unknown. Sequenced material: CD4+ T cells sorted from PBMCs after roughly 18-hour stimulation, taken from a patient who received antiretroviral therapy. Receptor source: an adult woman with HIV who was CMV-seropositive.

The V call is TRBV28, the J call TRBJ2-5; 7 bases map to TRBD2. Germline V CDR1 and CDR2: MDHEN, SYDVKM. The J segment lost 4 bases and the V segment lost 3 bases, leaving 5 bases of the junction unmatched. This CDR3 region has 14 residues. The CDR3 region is CASSLTSPRETQYF. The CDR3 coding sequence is TGTGCCAGCAGTTTGACTAGCCCCAGAGAGACCCAGTACTTC.

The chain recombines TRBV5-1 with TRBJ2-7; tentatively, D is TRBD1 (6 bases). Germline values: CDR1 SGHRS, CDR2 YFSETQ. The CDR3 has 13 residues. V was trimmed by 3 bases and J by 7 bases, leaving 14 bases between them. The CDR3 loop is CASSSGTPREQYF. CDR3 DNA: TGCGCCAGCAGCTCCGGGACACCCAGGGAGCAGTACTTC.

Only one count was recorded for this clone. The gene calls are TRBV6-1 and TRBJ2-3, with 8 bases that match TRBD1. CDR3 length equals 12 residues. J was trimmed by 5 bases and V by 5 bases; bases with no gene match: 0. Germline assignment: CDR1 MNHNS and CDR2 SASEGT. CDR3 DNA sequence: TGTGCCAGCAGTACAGGGGGAGATACGCAGTATTTT. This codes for CASSTGGDTQYF.

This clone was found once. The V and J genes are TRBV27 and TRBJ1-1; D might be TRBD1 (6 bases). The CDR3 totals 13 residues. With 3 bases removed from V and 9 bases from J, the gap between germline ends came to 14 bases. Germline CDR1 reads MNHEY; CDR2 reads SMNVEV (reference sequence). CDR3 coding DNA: TGTGCCAGCAGTTTTACAGGGACAACCCAAGCTTTCTTT. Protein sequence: CASSFTGTTQAFF.

CDR3 nucleotide sequence: TGTGCCAGCAGCGTAGGGGGGGGCCACAGCACAGATACGCAGTATTTT. Translating gives CASSVGGGHSTDTQYF. The chain is built from TRBV9 and TRBJ2-3, with D possibly TRBD2 on 7 matching bases. This CDR3 has 16 residues. Per germline, CDR1 SGDLS and CDR2 YYNGEE. Trimming stripped 0 bases from V and 0 bases from J, with 11 bases between.

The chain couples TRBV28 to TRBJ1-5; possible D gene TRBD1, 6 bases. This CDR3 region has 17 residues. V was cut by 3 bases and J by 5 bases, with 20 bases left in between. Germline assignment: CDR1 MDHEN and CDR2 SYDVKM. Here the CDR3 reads CASSFSGWGAKDQPQHF. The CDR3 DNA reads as TGTGCCAGCAGTTTTTCCGGCTGGGGGGCCAAGGATCAGCCCCAGCATTTT.

The CDR3 loop reads CASRAGSSNQPQHF. The CDR3 DNA sequence: TGTGCCAGCAGGGCCGGGAGTAGCAATCAGCCCCAGCATTTT. The chain is built from TRBV7-8 and TRBJ1-5; D uncertain. CDR1 and CDR2 (germline): SGHVS, FQNEAQ. V was clipped by 6 bases and J by 0 bases, with 9 bases between them. The CDR3 contains 14 residues.

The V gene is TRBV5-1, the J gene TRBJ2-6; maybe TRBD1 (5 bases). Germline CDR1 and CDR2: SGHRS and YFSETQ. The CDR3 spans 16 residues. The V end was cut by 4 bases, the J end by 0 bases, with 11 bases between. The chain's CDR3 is CASSRQSGSGANVLTF. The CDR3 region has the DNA TGCGCCAGCAGCCGACAGTCCGGCTCTGGGGCCAACGTCCTGACTTTC.

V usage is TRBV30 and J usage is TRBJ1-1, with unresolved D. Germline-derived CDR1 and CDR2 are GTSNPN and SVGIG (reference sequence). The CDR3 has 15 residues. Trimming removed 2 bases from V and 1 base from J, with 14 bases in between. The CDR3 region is CAWSPPGGRNTEAFF. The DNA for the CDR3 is TGTGCCTGGAGTCCCCCGGGAGGCAGGAACACTGAAGCTTTCTTT. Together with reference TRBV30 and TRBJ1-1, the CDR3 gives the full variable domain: SQTIHQWPATLVQPVGSPLSLECTVEGTSNPNLYWYRQAAGRGLQLLFYSVGIGQISSEVPQNLSASRPQDRQFILSSKKLLLSDSGFYLCAWSPPGGRNTEAFFGQGTRLTVV.

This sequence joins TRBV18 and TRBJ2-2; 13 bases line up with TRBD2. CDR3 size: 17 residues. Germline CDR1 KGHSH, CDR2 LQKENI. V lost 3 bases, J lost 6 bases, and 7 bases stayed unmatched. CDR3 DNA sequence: TGTGCCAGCTCACCGGAAACTAGCGGGAGGGCCTCCGGGGAGCTGTTTTTT. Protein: CASSPETSGRASGELFF.

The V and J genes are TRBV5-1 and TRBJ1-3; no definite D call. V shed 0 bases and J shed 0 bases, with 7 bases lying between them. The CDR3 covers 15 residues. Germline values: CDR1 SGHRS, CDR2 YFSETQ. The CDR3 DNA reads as TGCGCCAGCAGCTTGGGTGGGGACTCTGGAAACACCATATATTTT. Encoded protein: CASSLGGDSGNTIYF.

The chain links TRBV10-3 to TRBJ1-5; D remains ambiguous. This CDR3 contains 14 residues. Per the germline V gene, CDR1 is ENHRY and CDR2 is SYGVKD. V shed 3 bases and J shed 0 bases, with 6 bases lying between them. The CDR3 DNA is TGTGCCATCAGTGACCAAGATAGCAATCAGCCCCAGCATTTT. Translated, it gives CAISDQDSNQPQHF.

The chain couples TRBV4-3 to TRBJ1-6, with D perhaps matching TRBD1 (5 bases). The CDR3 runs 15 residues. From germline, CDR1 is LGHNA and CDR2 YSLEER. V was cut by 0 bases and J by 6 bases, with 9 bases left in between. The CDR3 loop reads CASSQERDLNSPLHF. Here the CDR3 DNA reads TGCGCCAGCAGCCAAGAACGGGACCTTAATTCACCCCTCCACTTT.

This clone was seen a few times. The CDR3 bases are TGTGCCAGCAGGAAAACAGGGGCTGAAGCTTTCTTT. It codes for CASRKTGAEAFF. The V call is TRBV6-5, the J call TRBJ1-1, with 7 nucleotides matching TRBD1. Unmatched junction bases numbered 4, after V lost 6 bases and J lost 6 bases. The V gene's germline CDR1 is MNHEY and CDR2 SVGAGI. CDR3 size: 12 residues.

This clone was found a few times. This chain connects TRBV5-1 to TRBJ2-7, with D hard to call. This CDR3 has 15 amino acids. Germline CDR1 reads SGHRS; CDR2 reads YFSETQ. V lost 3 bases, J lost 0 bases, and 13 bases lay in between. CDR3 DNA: TGCGCCAGCAGCTCAACTCCGTTAAGCTCCTACGAGCAGTACTTC. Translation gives CASSSTPLSSYEQYF.

CDR3 protein: CASSVGPYRPETYEQYF. The CDR3 nucleotides are TGTGCCAGCAGCGTAGGTCCTTACAGGCCCGAGACCTACGAGCAGTACTTC. V and J are TRBV9 and TRBJ2-7; D perhaps matches TRBD1 (5 bases). CDR3 length equals 17 residues. CDR1 SGDLS and CDR2 YYNGEE come from the germline V gene. The germline V and J ends were trimmed by 0 bases and 2 bases, with 18 bases remaining between them.

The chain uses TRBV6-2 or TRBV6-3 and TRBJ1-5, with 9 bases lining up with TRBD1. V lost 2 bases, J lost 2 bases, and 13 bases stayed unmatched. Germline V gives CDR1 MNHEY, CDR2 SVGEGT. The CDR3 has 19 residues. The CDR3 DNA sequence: TGTGCCAGCAGTTACGCACGGAGGACAGGGGTGAATGGCAATCAGCCCCAGCATTTT. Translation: CASSYARRTGVNGNQPQHF.

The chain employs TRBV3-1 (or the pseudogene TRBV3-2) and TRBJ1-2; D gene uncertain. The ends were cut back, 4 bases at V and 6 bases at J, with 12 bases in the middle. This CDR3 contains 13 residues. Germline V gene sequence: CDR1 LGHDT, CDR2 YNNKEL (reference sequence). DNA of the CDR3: TGTGCCAGCAGCCCTCGGGGTGCCGATGGCTACACCTTC. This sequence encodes CASSPRGADGYTF.

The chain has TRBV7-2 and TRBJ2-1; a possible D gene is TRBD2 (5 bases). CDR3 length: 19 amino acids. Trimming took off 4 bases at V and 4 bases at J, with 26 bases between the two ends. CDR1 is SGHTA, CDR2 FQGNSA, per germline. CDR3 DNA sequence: TGTGCCAGCAGCTCCCGCCCGGGATCACCCAACATTCCGTACAATGAGCAGTTCTTC. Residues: CASSSRPGSPNIPYNEQFF.

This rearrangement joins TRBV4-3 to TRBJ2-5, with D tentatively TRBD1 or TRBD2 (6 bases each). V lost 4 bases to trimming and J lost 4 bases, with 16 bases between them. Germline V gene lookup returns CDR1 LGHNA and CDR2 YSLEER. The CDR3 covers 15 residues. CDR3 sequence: CASSRGATPGETQYF. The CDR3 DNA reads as TGCGCCAGCAGCCGGGGGGCTACTCCTGGAGAGACCCAGTACTTC.

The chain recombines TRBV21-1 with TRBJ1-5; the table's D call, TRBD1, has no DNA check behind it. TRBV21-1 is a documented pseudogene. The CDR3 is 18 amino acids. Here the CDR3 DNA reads TGTGCCAGCAGCAGCATTTTCCGGGACAGTAATAGCAATCAGCCCCAGCATTTT. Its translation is CASSSIFRDSNSNQPQHF.

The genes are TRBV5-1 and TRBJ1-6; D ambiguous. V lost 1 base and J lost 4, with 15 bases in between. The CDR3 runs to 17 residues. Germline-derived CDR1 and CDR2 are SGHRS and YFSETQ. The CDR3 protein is CASSLRTPTGYNSPLHF. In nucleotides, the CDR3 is TGCGCCAGCAGCTTGAGAACCCCGACGGGGTATAATTCACCCCTCCACTTT.

The CDR3 DNA is TGTGCCACCAGTGATTCGTCTTGGCAGGAGAACACCGGGGAGCTGTTTTTT. Translation gives CATSDSSWQENTGELFF. The V call is TRBV24-1, the J call TRBJ2-2; D gene ambiguous. CDR3 length: 17 amino acids. The V and J ends lost 2 bases and 1 base respectively, with 13 bases between them. CDR1 and CDR2 (germline): KGHDR, SFDVKD.

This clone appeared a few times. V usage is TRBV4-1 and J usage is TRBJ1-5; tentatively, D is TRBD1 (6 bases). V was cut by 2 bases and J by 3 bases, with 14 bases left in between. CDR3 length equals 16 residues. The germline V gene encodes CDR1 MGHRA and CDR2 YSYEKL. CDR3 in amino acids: CASSQNIGQTNQPQHF. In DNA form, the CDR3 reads TGCGCCAGCAGCCAAAACATTGGACAGACCAATCAGCCCCAGCATTTT.

CDR3 nucleotides: TGTGCCAGCAGTCGAAACGGCGGGGGCACTGAAGCTTTCTTT. Amino acids: CASSRNGGGTEAFF. This chain connects TRBV6-5 to TRBJ1-1; D is perhaps TRBD1 (5 bases). Deletions cut 5 bases from V and 4 bases from J, with 14 bases between. The CDR3 spans 14 residues. Looked up from germline, CDR1 is MNHEY and CDR2 is SVGAGI.

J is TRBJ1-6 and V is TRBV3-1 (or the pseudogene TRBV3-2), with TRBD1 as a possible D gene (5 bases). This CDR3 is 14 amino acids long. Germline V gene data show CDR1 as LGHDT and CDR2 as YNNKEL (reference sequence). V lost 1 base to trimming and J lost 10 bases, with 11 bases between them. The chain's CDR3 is CASSQGEGRSPLHF. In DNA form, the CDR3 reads TGTGCCAGCAGCCAAGGGGAGGGGAGGTCACCCCTCCACTTT.

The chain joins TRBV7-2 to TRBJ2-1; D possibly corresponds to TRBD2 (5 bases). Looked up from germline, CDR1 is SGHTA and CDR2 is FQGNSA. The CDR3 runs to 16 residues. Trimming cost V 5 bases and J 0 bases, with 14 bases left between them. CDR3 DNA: TGTGCCAGCAGCCTAGATGGCCGGGGCTCCTACAATGAGCAGTTCTTC. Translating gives CASSLDGRGSYNEQFF.

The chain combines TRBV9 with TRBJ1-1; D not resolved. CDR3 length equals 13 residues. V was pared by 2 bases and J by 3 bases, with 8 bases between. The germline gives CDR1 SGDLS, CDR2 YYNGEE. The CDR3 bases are TGTGCCAGCAGCGTTTTAGGGTACACTGAAGCTTTCTTT. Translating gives CASSVLGYTEAFF.